The 19 T cell receptor beta chains given below trace back to one sample, sequenced in a study of identifying expanded T cells in peripheral blood. The data were produced by immunoSEQ multiplex PCR, yet TCRdb's version contains in-frame clones alone and is incomplete. The sample has approximately 100,000 clones, 85% to 90% seen once. The sequencing input was blood. These receptors all come from a person aged 18 to 70 in good health.

The chain uses TRBV6-6 and TRBJ1-1; 7 bases match TRBD1. CDR3 length: 15 residues. V trimming: 8 bases; J trimming: 4 bases; junction bases outside the gene matches: 13. The V gene's germline CDR1 is MNHNY and CDR2 SVGAGI (reference sequence). Here the CDR3 DNA reads TGTGCCAGCGTACCACAGGGGTTTAAGGGCACTGAAGCTTTCTTT. It translates to CASVPQGFKGTEAFF.

V gene TRBV2 combines with J gene TRBJ2-3; 7 nucleotides match TRBD1. The V segment lost 6 bases and the J segment 2 bases; nucleotides outside the gene matches: 8. CDR3 length equals 15 residues. Germline CDR1 is SNHLY and CDR2 is FYNNEI. The CDR3 DNA sequence: TGTGCCAGCAGGGGACAGAATACACTCACAGATACGCAGTATTTT. Translation gives CASRGQNTLTDTQYF.

V gene TRBV4-1 combines with J gene TRBJ1-2, with D possibly being TRBD1 (5 bases). The germline V and J ends were trimmed by 1 base and 6 bases, with 12 bases remaining between them. The CDR3 consists of 14 residues. Germline V gives CDR1 MGHRA, CDR2 YSYEKL. Here the CDR3 DNA reads TGCGCCAGCAGCCAAGCTGGGGGGGGGAATGGCTACACCTTC. This gives the protein CASSQAGGGNGYTF.

The chain uses TRBV6-5 and TRBJ2-5; 10 bases agree with TRBD2. CDR1 is MNHEY and CDR2 is SVGAGI in the germline V gene. There are 15 residues in the CDR3. The ends lost 5 bases at V and 4 bases at J; junction bases unmatched: 7. CDR3 nucleotides: TGTGCCAGCAGTCCTTGGACTAGCGGCGGAGAGACCCAGTACTTC. It codes for CASSPWTSGGETQYF.

The rearrangement uses TRBV4-1 and TRBJ2-1; D is undetermined. V shed 0 bases and J shed 11 bases, with 11 bases lying between them. CDR3 length equals 13 residues. Germline V lookup: CDR1 MGHRA, CDR2 YSYEKL. CDR3 residues: CASSQDPGPQQFF. The CDR3, as DNA: TGCGCCAGCAGCCAAGATCCCGGGCCACAGCAGTTCTTC.

The chain employs TRBV5-1 and TRBJ2-2; 10 bases are shared with TRBD2. J was trimmed by 2 bases and V by 6 bases; bases with no gene match: 4. From germline, CDR1 is SGHRS and CDR2 YFSETQ. The CDR3 length is 15 residues. The CDR3 bases are TGCGCCAGCACCCGGACTAGCGGAAACACCGGGGAGCTGTTTTTT. Amino acids: CASTRTSGNTGELFF.

This chain joins TRBV4-1 and TRBJ2-3, with a tentative D call TRBD1 (6 bases). Germline V CDR1 and CDR2: MGHRA, YSYEKL. Trimming stripped 6 bases from V and 0 bases from J, with 19 bases between. This CDR3 spans 17 amino acids. The CDR3 DNA reads as TGCGCCAGCAGTCAAAAGACCGGGACAACTAGCACAGATACGCAGTATTTT. Translating gives CASSQKTGTTSTDTQYF.

The rearrangement links TRBV7-2 to TRBJ1-4; no clear D. This CDR3 contains 14 residues. V lost 1 base, J lost 7 bases, and 10 bases lay in between. CDR1 is SGHTA, CDR2 FQGNSA, per germline. CDR3 nucleotide sequence: TGTGCCAGCAGCTTAGGCCTAAGTGGTGAAAAACTGTTTTTT. Protein sequence: CASSLGLSGEKLFF.

V usage is TRBV5-4 and J usage is TRBJ2-7, with D possibly being TRBD1 (5 bases). The CDR3 length is 13 residues. Germline V gene lookup returns CDR1 SGHNT and CDR2 YYREEE (reference sequence). Trimming shortened V by 0 bases and J by 3 bases, and 7 bases separated the two germline ends. For the CDR3, the DNA is TGTGCCAGCAGCTTGGGAACAGGCTACGAGCAGTACTTC. As protein: CASSLGTGYEQYF.

This chain joins TRBV6-4 and TRBJ1-2; 7 positions match TRBD1. The CDR3 totals 13 residues. Unmatched junction bases numbered 9, after V lost 5 bases and J lost 9 bases. The germline CDR1 and CDR2 sequences are MRHNA and SNTAGT. The CDR3 spells CASSPTGTLSYTF. Here the CDR3 DNA reads TGTGCCAGCAGTCCGACAGGGACTTTAAGCTACACCTTC.

The chain joins TRBV7-2 to TRBJ2-2; 7 bases agree with TRBD2. Germline CDR1 SGHTA, CDR2 FQGNSA. Trimming removed 3 bases from V and 4 bases from J; junction bases left unmatched: 8. The length of the CDR3 is 16 residues. This CDR3 is CASSLGPTGGTGELFF. The CDR3 DNA reads as TGTGCCAGCAGCTTGGGGCCGACGGGGGGCACCGGGGAGCTGTTTTTT.

The V and J genes are TRBV6-5 and TRBJ2-1, with a weak D call TRBD2 (6 bases). Per the germline V gene, CDR1 is MNHEY and CDR2 is SVGAGI. The CDR3 is 14 residues long. With 5 bases removed from V and 10 bases from J, the gap between germline ends came to 18 bases. CDR3 DNA sequence: TGTGCCAGCAGTCCGACCGCTAGCGCCCAAGAGCAGTTCTTC. This translates into CASSPTASAQEQFF.

V usage is TRBV30 and J usage is TRBJ1-5; maybe TRBD1 (6 bases). V lost 2 bases to trimming and J lost 6 bases, with 20 bases between them. CDR1 is GTSNPN and CDR2 is SVGIG in the germline V gene (reference sequence). This CDR3 comprises 16 residues. The CDR3 reads CAWSTKSTGLGQPQHF. The DNA for the CDR3 is TGTGCCTGGAGTACCAAAAGTACAGGGTTGGGTCAGCCCCAGCATTTT.

This chain uses TRBV7-9 with TRBJ1-1; tentative D call: TRBD1 (5 bases). Trimming took 4 bases from V and 5 from J, leaving 11 bases between them. This CDR3 is built from 13 residues. CDR1 SEHNR and CDR2 FQNEAQ come from the germline V gene (reference sequence). The CDR3 sequence: CASSYVGGTEAFF. CDR3 bases: TGTGCCAGCAGCTATGTCGGGGGAACTGAAGCTTTCTTT. The whole variable domain, remainder taken from reference TRBV7-9 and TRBJ1-1, is DTGVSQNPRHKITKRGQNVTFRCDPISEHNRLYWYRQTLGQGPEFLTYFQNEAQLEKSRLLSDRFSAERPKGSFSTLEIQRTEQGDSAMYLCASSYVGGTEAFFGQGTRLTVV.

This chain uses TRBV6-6 with TRBJ2-4; tentative D call: TRBD2 (6 bases). Per the germline V gene, CDR1 is MNHNY and CDR2 is SVGAGI (reference sequence). Trimming shortened V by 5 bases and J by 8 bases, and 16 bases separated the two germline ends. The CDR3 runs 14 residues. In DNA form, the CDR3 reads TGTGCCAGCAGTCCCCGGGGGTCTAAAGACATTCAGTACTTC. Translated, it gives CASSPRGSKDIQYF.

The V and J genes are TRBV5-1 and TRBJ2-1; the match to TRBD2 covers 9 bases. V lost 0 bases, J lost 5 bases, and 6 bases stayed unmatched. Per the germline V gene, CDR1 is SGHRS and CDR2 is YFSETQ. This CDR3 is built from 16 residues. CDR3 nucleotide sequence: TGCGCCAGCAGCTTGGATGTAGCGGGGGCGAACAATGAGCAGTTCTTC. It encodes CASSLDVAGANNEQFF. Full variable domain (remainder filled in from reference TRBV5-1 and TRBJ2-1): KAGVTQTPRYLIKTRGQQVTLSCSPISGHRSVSWYQQTPGQGLQFLFEYFSETQRNKGNFPGRFSGRQFSNSRSEMNVSTLELGDSALYLCASSLDVAGANNEQFFGPGTRLTVL.

The chain employs TRBV29-1 and TRBJ1-1; D unresolved. Germline CDR1 and CDR2: SQVTM and ANQGSEA. V was trimmed by 4 bases and J by 4 bases, leaving 4 bases between them. The length of the CDR3 is 10 residues. The CDR3 DNA sequence: TGCAGCGTTGGAGGCACTGAAGCTTTCTTT. It codes for CSVGGTEAFF.

The chain links TRBV7-8 to TRBJ2-1; 8 nucleotides agree with TRBD2. The V segment lost 4 bases and the J segment 2 bases; nucleotides outside the gene matches: 4. In germline, CDR1 is SGHVS, CDR2 FQNEAQ. The CDR3 is 15 amino acids. CDR3: CASSSLAGPYNEQFF. CDR3 in DNA: TGTGCCAGCAGCTCCTTAGCGGGGCCCTACAATGAGCAGTTCTTC.

Only one count was recorded for this clone. This chain links TRBV5-1 with TRBJ1-2; 7 bases agree with TRBD1. In germline, CDR1 is SGHRS, CDR2 YFSETQ. V was clipped by 4 bases and J by 2 bases; unmatched bases: 8. The CDR3 spans 15 residues. Here the CDR3 reads CASSRTGTENYGYTF. The CDR3 DNA sequence: TGCGCCAGCAGCCGGACCGGGACAGAAAACTATGGCTACACCTTC.